These T cell receptor beta chains were read from a single sample in a study of T-cell memory formation after mild COVID-19. TCRdb fed the 5' RACE reads into MiXCR, producing one record per CDR3 protein. The sample lists around 55,000 distinct CDR3 sequences, 9% to 9.5% occurring once. The sequenced sample consisted of PBMCs or a T cell subset sorted from them (not recorded which). The receptors stem from a man younger than 35 who had mild COVID-19 (a few samples of this study predate the infection). Cell type and time point are not known. Both conserved end residues are part of each CDR3. The D gene is left open where the match is weak. Where a row states a size, it is once, few, many or the class of an expanded clone; other rows omit it.

clone_size: -; j_call: TRBJ2-1; v_call: TRBV9; d_call: TRBD2; cdr3_nt: TGTGCCAGCAGCTCCCTTAGCGGGGGGAATGAGCAGTTCTTC; cdr3_aa: CASSSLSGGNEQFF
clone_size: few; j_call: TRBJ1-1; v_call: TRBV7-8; d_call: TRBD1; cdr3_nt: TGTGCCAGCGGGGGACAGATGAACACTGAAGCTTTCTTT; cdr3_aa: CASGGQMNTEAFF
clone_size: few; j_call: TRBJ2-2; v_call: TRBV11-2; d_call: TRBD2; cdr3_nt: TGTGCCAGCGGCAATAGCGCGGGGGTCGGGGAGCTGTTTTTT; cdr3_aa: CASGNSAGVGELFF
clone_size: -; j_call: TRBJ2-5; v_call: TRBV4-2; d_call: -; cdr3_nt: TGTGCCAGCAGCCAGGAGGGGCAAGAGACCCAGTACTTC; cdr3_aa: CASSQEGQETQYF
clone_size: -; j_call: TRBJ1-5; v_call: TRBV28; d_call: -; cdr3_nt: TGTGCCAGCGGCGACAGTCTCAATCAGCCCCAGCATTTT; cdr3_aa: CASGDSLNQPQHF
clone_size: -; j_call: TRBJ2-1; v_call: TRBV5-1; d_call: TRBD1; cdr3_nt: TGCGCCAGCAGCTTGGCCGGGACAGATTACAATGAGCAGTTCTTC; cdr3_aa: CASSLAGTDYNEQFF
clone_size: many; j_call: TRBJ2-3; v_call: TRBV7-2; d_call: TRBD2; cdr3_nt: TGTGCCAGCAGCAACCAAGCGGGGGCTATCACAGATACGCAGTATTTT; cdr3_aa: CASSNQAGAITDTQYF
clone_size: -; j_call: TRBJ2-5; v_call: TRBV5-6; d_call: -; cdr3_nt: TGTGCCAGCAGCTTGGAGGCGGGGTCGGGTGAGACCCAGTACTTC; cdr3_aa: CASSLEAGSGETQYF
clone_size: -; j_call: TRBJ1-1; v_call: TRBV6-1; d_call: TRBD1; cdr3_nt: TGTGCCAGCAGGTTGTTGACAGGGGGGGTGACTGAAGCTTTCTTT; cdr3_aa: CASRLLTGGVTEAFF
clone_size: -; j_call: TRBJ2-2; v_call: TRBV20-1; d_call: -; cdr3_nt: TGCAGTGCTATGCTCACCGGGGAGCTGTTTTTT; cdr3_aa: CSAMLTGELFF
clone_size: -; j_call: TRBJ2-1; v_call: TRBV12-3/TRBV12-4; d_call: TRBD1; cdr3_nt: TGTGCCAGCATCGAGGGACAGGAAAACAATGAGCAGTTCTTC; cdr3_aa: CASIEGQENNEQFF
clone_size: -; j_call: TRBJ2-5; v_call: TRBV7-2; d_call: TRBD2; cdr3_nt: TGTGCCAGCACTCCACCGGGGGGGCGAGAGACCCAGTACTTC; cdr3_aa: CASTPPGGRETQYF
clone_size: -; j_call: TRBJ1-2; v_call: TRBV5-1; d_call: TRBD1; cdr3_nt: TGCGCCAGCAGAGGACAGGCCTCTAACTATGGCTACACCTTC; cdr3_aa: CASRGQASNYGYTF
clone_size: -; j_call: TRBJ2-1; v_call: TRBV20-1; d_call: TRBD2; cdr3_nt: TGCAGTGCAGGGACTAGCGGGGGCGATTACAATGAGCAGTTCTTC; cdr3_aa: CSAGTSGGDYNEQFF
clone_size: -; j_call: TRBJ1-6; v_call: TRBV5-1; d_call: TRBD1; cdr3_nt: TGCGCCAGCACCCCCGGGACAGCGGGTTCACCCCTCCACTTT; cdr3_aa: CASTPGTAGSPLHF
clone_size: -; j_call: TRBJ1-5; v_call: TRBV6-5; d_call: -; cdr3_nt: TGTGCCAGCAGCCCCTACAGGCTTCAGCCCCAGCATTTT; cdr3_aa: CASSPYRLQPQHF
clone_size: -; j_call: TRBJ2-1; v_call: TRBV24-1; d_call: -; cdr3_nt: TGTGCCACCAGTGATTTCGGGGAACGCTACAATGAGCAGTTCTTC; cdr3_aa: CATSDFGERYNEQFF
clone_size: -; j_call: TRBJ1-2; v_call: TRBV6-4; d_call: TRBD1; cdr3_nt: TGTGCCAGCGCTCCGGACAGGGGAAACTATGGCTACACCTTC; cdr3_aa: CASAPDRGNYGYTF
clone_size: -; j_call: TRBJ1-5; v_call: TRBV7-2; d_call: TRBD1; cdr3_nt: TGTGCCAGCAGCTTTGACAGGGGGCAGCAGCCCCAGCATTTT; cdr3_aa: CASSFDRGQQPQHF
clone_size: few; j_call: TRBJ1-6; v_call: TRBV20-1; d_call: -; cdr3_nt: TGCAGTGCTAGAGACCCGACTTCCTCCTATAATTCACCCCTCCACTTT; cdr3_aa: CSARDPTSSYNSPLHF
clone_size: -; j_call: TRBJ1-5; v_call: TRBV20-1; d_call: -; cdr3_nt: TGCAGTGCTAGCCCGGTGGACCGACGTTCGGTAGAGCCCCAGCATTTT; cdr3_aa: CSASPVDRRSVEPQHF
clone_size: few; j_call: TRBJ1-2; v_call: TRBV7-9; d_call: -; cdr3_nt: TGTGCGGGCAGGGGCGAAGATGGCTACACCTTC; cdr3_aa: CAGRGEDGYTF
clone_size: -; j_call: TRBJ2-2; v_call: TRBV7-6; d_call: -; cdr3_nt: TGTGCCAGCAGCTTAGAAGGGTTAAACACCGGGGAGCTGTTTTTT; cdr3_aa: CASSLEGLNTGELFF
clone_size: -; j_call: TRBJ2-7; v_call: TRBV24-1; d_call: -; cdr3_nt: TGTGCCACCAGTGCCGGAACAACAGGGAGATACGAGCAGTACTTC; cdr3_aa: CATSAGTTGRYEQYF
clone_size: -; j_call: TRBJ1-4; v_call: TRBV7-6; d_call: -; cdr3_nt: TGTGCCAGCAGCTTAGGGGTCAGCGAAAAACTGTTTTTT; cdr3_aa: CASSLGVSEKLFF
clone_size: few; j_call: TRBJ2-2; v_call: TRBV5-5; d_call: -; cdr3_nt: TGTGCCTCCAAGGGGGGTTCGAACACCGGGGAGCTGTTTTTT; cdr3_aa: CASKGGSNTGELFF
clone_size: -; j_call: TRBJ1-6; v_call: TRBV5-1; d_call: -; cdr3_nt: TGCGCCAGCAGCTTGCAACAGGGAGGTTCACCCCTCCACTTT; cdr3_aa: CASSLQQGGSPLHF
clone_size: few; j_call: TRBJ2-3; v_call: TRBV9; d_call: -; cdr3_nt: TGTGCCAGCAGCGTAGATGGATACGATACGCAGTATTTT; cdr3_aa: CASSVDGYDTQYF
clone_size: many; j_call: TRBJ2-3; v_call: TRBV11-2; d_call: TRBD2; cdr3_nt: TGTGCCAGCAGCCTACGGGGAGCGGGGAGAGATACGCAGTATTTT; cdr3_aa: CASSLRGAGRDTQYF
clone_size: -; j_call: TRBJ1-4; v_call: TRBV29-1; d_call: -; cdr3_nt: TGCAGCGCCGCGTTGGACGGGGGTGAAAAACTGTTTTTT; cdr3_aa: CSAALDGGEKLFF
clone_size: -; j_call: TRBJ2-5; v_call: TRBV20-1; d_call: TRBD2; cdr3_nt: TGCAGTGCTGGTGGGGAACTAGCGGAAGAGACCCAGTACTTC; cdr3_aa: CSAGGELAEETQYF
clone_size: -; j_call: TRBJ2-1; v_call: TRBV6-2/TRBV6-3; d_call: TRBD2; cdr3_nt: TGTGCCAGCAGTACTAGCGGCAATGAGCAGTTCTTC; cdr3_aa: CASSTSGNEQFF
clone_size: -; j_call: TRBJ2-7; v_call: TRBV6-2/TRBV6-3; d_call: -; cdr3_nt: TGTGCCAGCAGTTACCCCCAGGGCTACTCCTACGAGCAGTACTTC; cdr3_aa: CASSYPQGYSYEQYF
clone_size: few; j_call: TRBJ2-5; v_call: TRBV5-4; d_call: TRBD1; cdr3_nt: TGTGCCAGCAGCTTCCGGACAGGGCCCCAAGAGACCCAGTACTTC; cdr3_aa: CASSFRTGPQETQYF
clone_size: -; j_call: TRBJ2-5; v_call: TRBV6-5; d_call: TRBD1; cdr3_nt: TGTGCCAGCAGTTCCACAGGGGGCCAAGAGACCCAGTACTTC; cdr3_aa: CASSSTGGQETQYF
clone_size: -; j_call: TRBJ2-5; v_call: TRBV7-2; d_call: -; cdr3_nt: TGTGCCAGCAGCTTAGTTTCCTCGCGTGGAGAGACCCAGTACTTC; cdr3_aa: CASSLVSSRGETQYF